A single sample is the source of the 28 T cell receptor beta chains below, sequenced in a study of T-cell reconstitution after alpha-beta-depleted transplantation in children. Preparing the TCRbeta library involved the use of unique molecular identifiers. TCRdb passed the PCR reads through MiXCR, listing each CDR3 protein once. The sample includes approximately 400,000 distinct CDR3 sequences, around 15% of them seen just once. Sequenced material: PBMCs, mostly from graft donor cells, taken 360 days after TCRalphabeta/CD19-depleted stem cell transplant. The receptors derive from a boy under two years old who had a stem cell transplant for Wiskott-Aldrich syndrome, so the T cells may come from the graft donor.

The V gene is TRBV29-1, the J gene TRBJ2-5; D is perhaps TRBD1 (6 bases). V was cut by 6 bases and J by 4 bases, with 15 bases left in between. The CDR3 totals 13 residues. Germline CDR1 reads SQVTM; CDR2 reads ANQGSEA. In nucleotides, the CDR3 is TGCAGCGTCGCCAGGGGCAGGGGAGAGACCCAGTACTTC. Translating it yields CSVARGRGETQYF.

The chain combines TRBV5-1 with TRBJ2-7; TRBD1 aligns across 9 bases. Germline-derived CDR1 and CDR2 are SGHRS and YFSETQ. There are 16 residues in the CDR3. Trimming removed 2 bases from V and 2 bases from J; junction bases left unmatched: 8. The CDR3: CASSLGQGLSTYEQYF. The CDR3 DNA sequence: TGCGCCAGCAGCTTAGGACAGGGGCTCTCTACCTACGAGCAGTACTTC. Drawing the rest from reference TRBV5-1 and TRBJ2-7, the complete variable domain is KAGVTQTPRYLIKTRGQQVTLSCSPISGHRSVSWYQQTPGQGLQFLFEYFSETQRNKGNFPGRFSGRQFSNSRSEMNVSTLELGDSALYLCASSLGQGLSTYEQYFGPGTRLTVT.

This clonotype was observed a few times. The chain combines TRBV5-1 with TRBJ2-5; 8 bases match TRBD1. In germline, CDR1 is SGHRS, CDR2 YFSETQ. CDR3 length: 14 amino acids. The ends lost 2 bases at V and 4 bases at J; junction bases unmatched: 4. CDR3 bases: TGCGCCAGCAGCTTAATCGGACAGGGAGAGACCCAGTACTTC. Protein product: CASSLIGQGETQYF.

This rearrangement joins TRBV27 to TRBJ2-1; 9 bases align to TRBD1. Germline V lookup: CDR1 MNHEY, CDR2 SMNVEV (reference sequence). The V segment lost 4 bases and the J segment 8 bases; nucleotides outside the gene matches: 9. CDR3 length: 15 amino acids. The CDR3 spells CASSYRDRVGDEQFF. CDR3 sequence (DNA): TGTGCCAGCAGTTACCGGGACAGGGTGGGCGATGAGCAGTTCTTC.

V usage is TRBV29-1 and J usage is TRBJ2-5, with a possible D match to TRBD2 (7 bases). Germline values: CDR1 SQVTM, CDR2 ANQGSEA. The CDR3 covers 13 residues. Trimming pared 4 bases from V and 5 bases from J, leaving 14 bases between. Here the CDR3 reads CSVVGGARETQYF. The CDR3 DNA sequence: TGCAGCGTTGTGGGGGGGGCTCGGGAGACCCAGTACTTC. Based on the CDR3 plus reference TRBV29-1 and TRBJ2-5, the full variable domain is SAVISQKPSRDICQRGTSLTIQCQVDSQVTMMFWYRQQPGQSLTLIATANQGSEATYESGFVIDKFPISRPNLTFSTLTVSNMSPEDSSIYLCSVVGGARETQYFGPGTRLLVL.

CDR3 DNA: TGTGCCAGCACCTGCGGTGAGCGGGAGGGCCACTACGAGCAGTACTTC. It is translated as CASTCGEREGHYEQYF. The chain links TRBV21-1 to TRBJ2-7; the DNA was not compared with TRBD2, the D call given in the table. TRBV21-1 is labeled a pseudogene. The CDR3 spans 16 residues.

The rearrangement links TRBV19 to TRBJ1-2; TRBD1 might be the D (6 bases). Germline loops: CDR1 LNHDA, CDR2 SQIVND (reference sequence). V was shortened by 6 bases and J by 2 bases, with 22 bases between the two germline ends. CDR3 length equals 17 residues. The CDR3 sequence is CASRPSPYREINYGYTF. CDR3 nucleotides: TGTGCCAGTAGACCCTCGCCTTACAGGGAGATCAACTATGGCTACACCTTC. The full variable domain, in which reference TRBV19 and TRBJ1-2 provide the parts outside the CDR3, is DGGITQSPKYLFRKEGQNVTLSCEQNLNHDAMYWYRQDPGQGLRLIYYSQIVNDFQKGDIAEGYSVSREKKESFPLTVTSAQKNPTAFYLCASRPSPYREINYGYTFGSGTRLTVV.

This clonotype came up a few times. V gene TRBV6-6 combines with J gene TRBJ2-7, with TRBD1 identical over 10 bases. The CDR3 totals 13 residues. Trimming cost V 10 bases and J 4 bases; bases outside gene matches: 7. Germline assignment: CDR1 MNHNY and CDR2 SVGAGI (reference sequence). CDR3 DNA sequence: TGTGCCACCGGTAGACAGGGGGCTTACGAGCAGTACTTC. This gives the protein CATGRQGAYEQYF.

The V call is TRBV20-1, the J call TRBJ2-3; 13 bases line up with TRBD2. With V trimmed by 4 bases and J by 5 bases, 6 bases remained unmatched. Germline loops: CDR1 DFQATT, CDR2 SNEGSKA (reference sequence). CDR3 length: 15 residues. DNA for the CDR3: TGCAGTGCTATAGGACTAGCGGGAGTTGGAGATACGCAGTATTTT. Its translation: CSAIGLAGVGDTQYF.

This clonotype was counted many times. The chain links TRBV28 to TRBJ2-1; no reliable D call. The CDR3 consists of 11 residues. Looked up from germline, CDR1 is MDHEN and CDR2 is SYDVKM. Trimming shortened V by 5 bases and J by 4 bases, and 3 bases separated the two germline ends. The CDR3 region has the DNA TGTGCCAGCAGTAAATACAATGAGCAGTTCTTC. Residues: CASSKYNEQFF.

A few counts support this clonotype. The chain combines TRBV12-3 or TRBV12-4 with TRBJ2-7; 7 bases match TRBD1. Trimming cost V 3 bases and J 6 bases; bases outside gene matches: 11. The CDR3 loop spans 15 amino acids. The CDR3 bases are TGTGCCAGCAGTTTTGTAGGGGGCGTCCTATTCGAGCAGTACTTC. Translation: CASSFVGGVLFEQYF.

The chain is built from TRBV6-2 or TRBV6-3 and TRBJ2-3, with D tentatively TRBD2 (6 bases). The V and J ends lost 7 bases and 2 bases respectively, with 16 bases between them. The CDR3 loop spans 15 amino acids. Germline assignment: CDR1 MNHEY and CDR2 SVGEGT. The CDR3 loop reads CASTYYPGDTDTQYF. The CDR3 bases are TGTGCCAGCACCTATTATCCGGGGGACACAGATACGCAGTATTTT.

This chain links TRBV6-5 with TRBJ2-1; no firm D call. Trimming pared 4 bases from V and 5 bases from J, leaving 12 bases between. The length of the CDR3 is 14 residues. Germline CDR1 is MNHEY and CDR2 is SVGAGI. This CDR3 reads CASSLFRTNNEQFF. The CDR3 nucleotides read TGTGCCAGCAGTTTGTTCCGTACCAACAATGAGCAGTTCTTC.

This clonotype was seen only a few times. This chain uses TRBV30 with TRBJ2-2, with no clear D. V was shortened by 5 bases and J by 6 bases, with 19 bases between the two germline ends. CDR1 and CDR2 (germline): GTSNPN, SVGIG (reference sequence). The CDR3 runs to 15 residues. The CDR3 region is CAWGLLYGGPGELFF. The CDR3 region has the DNA TGTGCCTGGGGCCTCCTCTACGGCGGACCCGGGGAGCTGTTTTTT.

This chain links TRBV4-3 with TRBJ2-3; TRBD1 matches 7 bases. The CDR3 is 17 amino acids. V was clipped by 1 base and J by 4 bases; unmatched bases: 11. In germline, CDR1 is LGHNA, CDR2 YSLEER. This chain's CDR3 is CASSQGGQYLSADTQYF. The CDR3 coding sequence is TGCGCCAGCAGCCAAGGGGGACAGTACCTGAGCGCAGATACGCAGTATTTT.

V and J are TRBV5-1 and TRBJ2-2; tentative D call: TRBD1 (5 bases). This CDR3 contains 12 residues. V shed 4 bases and J shed 7 bases, with 8 bases lying between them. Germline assignment: CDR1 SGHRS and CDR2 YFSETQ. Written as DNA, the CDR3 is TGCGCCAGCAGCCGGACAAGCGGGGAGCTGTTTTTT. The encoded protein is CASSRTSGELFF.

In its sample, this clonotype was seen many times. The chain uses TRBV28 and TRBJ2-3; 8 bases are a match to TRBD2. The length of the CDR3 is 14 residues. Germline V lookup: CDR1 MDHEN, CDR2 SYDVKM. V lost 6 bases and J lost 2; bases outside the gene matches: 4. The CDR3 DNA reads as TGTGCCAGCAGCCAGCGGGGGTACACAGATACGCAGTATTTT. This encodes CASSQRGYTDTQYF.

This clonotype came up a few times. The chain combines TRBV7-2 with TRBJ2-7; 10 positions agree with TRBD2. This CDR3 contains 16 residues. After removal of 1 base from V and 3 bases from J, the junction contained 6 bases not matched to a gene. Germline loops: CDR1 SGHTA, CDR2 FQGNSA. The CDR3: CASSLDGLAGDYEQYF. CDR3 nucleotide sequence: TGTGCCAGCAGCTTAGATGGCCTAGCGGGGGACTACGAGCAGTACTTC.

The sample holds a few counts of this clonotype. The chain employs TRBV20-1 and TRBJ1-1; possible D gene TRBD1, 5 bases. CDR3 length: 9 amino acids. Germline lookup yields CDR1 DFQATT and CDR2 SNEGSKA (reference sequence). For the CDR3, the DNA is TGCACCCGAGGGGCTGAAGCTTTCTTT. Its protein is CTRGAEAFF.

The rearrangement links TRBV7-9 to TRBJ1-2, with D hard to call. Germline-derived CDR1 and CDR2 are SEHNR and FQNEAQ (reference sequence). This CDR3 comprises 17 residues. V lost 5 bases to trimming and J lost 4 bases, with 23 bases between them. The DNA for the CDR3 is TGTGCCAGCAGCCCCCCGGGTCCATCTATCAAAAGCTATGGCTACACCTTC. Its protein is CASSPPGPSIKSYGYTF.

The V gene is TRBV5-1, the J gene TRBJ2-3; 13 bases are shared with TRBD2. The CDR3 has 18 residues. The germline CDR1 and CDR2 sequences are SGHRS and YFSETQ. Trimming at V came to 0 bases and at J to 3 bases, leaving 7 bases not matched to a gene. CDR3 sequence: CASSLATSGRWRTDTQYF. For the CDR3, the DNA is TGCGCCAGCAGCTTGGCGACTAGCGGGAGGTGGAGGACAGATACGCAGTATTTT.

This clonotype appeared once. The rearrangement uses TRBV5-1 and TRBJ2-5; D may be TRBD2 (6 bases). V gave up 0 bases and J gave up 0 bases, with 12 bases separating them. Germline CDR1 is SGHRS and CDR2 is YFSETQ. This CDR3 region has 16 residues. The CDR3 region is CASSLVGGTYQETQYF. CDR3 DNA sequence: TGCGCCAGCAGCTTGGTCGGCGGGACGTACCAAGAGACCCAGTACTTC.

This clonotype was recorded many times. The rearrangement uses TRBV7-9 and TRBJ2-1; unclear D gene. V lost 5 bases and J lost 1, with 12 bases in between. This CDR3 is built from 15 residues. The V gene's germline CDR1 is SEHNR and CDR2 FQNEAQ (reference sequence). The CDR3 region is CASSPGRKSYNEQFF. CDR3 nucleotide sequence: TGTGCCAGCAGCCCCGGACGGAAGTCCTACAATGAGCAGTTCTTC.

This clonotype came up a few times. The gene calls are TRBV6-1 and TRBJ2-1, with 11 positions matching TRBD2. Germline V gene sequence: CDR1 MNHNS, CDR2 SASEGT. Trimming removed 6 bases from V and 3 bases from J; junction bases left unmatched: 4. The CDR3 totals 15 residues. For the CDR3, the DNA is TGTGCCAGCAGGCGACTAGCGGGGTACTACAATGAGCAGTTCTTC. This translates into CASRRLAGYYNEQFF.

CDR3 sequence reads: CASSSRRDRGYNEQFF. CDR3 bases: TGTGCCAGCAGTTCCCGCCGGGACAGGGGTTACAATGAGCAGTTCTTC. The genes are TRBV28 and TRBJ2-1, with 10 bases matching TRBD1. The CDR3 is 16 residues long. V lost 4 bases, J lost 4 bases, and 7 bases stayed unmatched. Germline lookup yields CDR1 MDHEN and CDR2 SYDVKM.

This sequence joins TRBV29-1 and TRBJ2-2; D is unclear. The CDR3 has 12 amino acids. Between the trimmed V and J ends, which lost 4 bases and 1 base, there was a span of 4 bases. In germline, CDR1 is SQVTM, CDR2 ANQGSEA. The CDR3 sequence: CSVVGNTGELFF. The CDR3 nucleotides are TGCAGCGTTGTTGGGAACACCGGGGAGCTGTTTTTT.

This clonotype was counted only a few times. The DNA is left out, because the CDR3 cannot be placed on it with certainty; the CDR3 is given as TCRdb lists it. The chain couples TRBV21-1 to TRBJ2-5; TRBD1, the table's D call, was not compared with the DNA. TRBV21-1 constitutes a pseudogene. The CDR3 length equals 16 residues, ends included. The CDR3 reads CASSKVGQGAQETQYF.

The chain couples TRBV10-3 to TRBJ2-7; D perhaps matches TRBD2 (5 bases). V was pared by 0 bases and J by 12 bases, with 18 bases between. The CDR3 runs 14 residues. Germline V CDR1 and CDR2: ENHRY, SYGVKD. The CDR3: CAISESSLALKLYF. The CDR3 bases are TGTGCCATCAGTGAGTCTAGCCTAGCTCTAAAGTTGTACTTC.